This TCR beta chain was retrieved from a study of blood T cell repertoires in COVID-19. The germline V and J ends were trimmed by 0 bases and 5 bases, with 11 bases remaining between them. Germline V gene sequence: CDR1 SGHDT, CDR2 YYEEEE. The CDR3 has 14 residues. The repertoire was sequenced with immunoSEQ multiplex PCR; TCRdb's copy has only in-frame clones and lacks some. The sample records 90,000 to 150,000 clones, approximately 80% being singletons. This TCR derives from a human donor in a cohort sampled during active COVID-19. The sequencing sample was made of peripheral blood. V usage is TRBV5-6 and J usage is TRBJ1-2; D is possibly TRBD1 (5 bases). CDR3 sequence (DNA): TGTGCCAGCAGCTTGGTCCGGGACTGGTATGGCTACACCTTC. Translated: CASSLVRDWYGYTF.